This passage covers 26 T cell receptor beta chains from one sample sequenced in a study of graft-versus-host responses after intestinal transplantation. The method was immunoSEQ multiplex PCR; TCRdb's version includes in-frame clones alone and lacks a portion of them. The sample carries fewer than 130,000 clones, about 94% recorded once. These receptors have no identified antigens. The sample in question was unstimulated CD8+ T cells sorted from spleen or lymph node cells, obtained before intestinal transplant. The receptors were sampled from a human donor who received an intestinal transplant.

This chain joins TRBV6-5 and TRBJ1-3, with a possible D match to TRBD1 (6 bases). The V and J ends lost 2 bases and 2 bases respectively, with 13 bases between them. Germline CDR1 is MNHEY and CDR2 is SVGAGI. CDR3 length equals 16 residues. The CDR3 spells CASSYTRTAPGNTIYF. The CDR3 DNA sequence: TGTGCCAGCAGTTACACCCGGACAGCTCCTGGAAACACCATATATTTT.

The CDR3 here is CASSSGGDYTF. As DNA, the CDR3 is TGTGCCAGCAGCAGCGGGGGGGACTACACCTTC. The V gene is TRBV25-1, the J gene TRBJ1-2; a possible D gene is TRBD1 (5 bases). Germline-derived CDR1 and CDR2 are MGHDK and SYGVNS. The CDR3 is 11 amino acids. V lost 6 bases to trimming and J lost 10 bases, with 12 bases between them.

The chain combines TRBV10-3 with TRBJ2-3, with 9 bases lining up with TRBD1. Per germline, CDR1 ENHRY and CDR2 SYGVKD. V was pared by 6 bases and J by 4 bases, with 2 bases of the junction left unmatched. CDR3 size: 13 residues. The DNA of the CDR3 is TGTGCCATCAGGGACAGGGGACCAGATACGCAGTATTTT. Its translation is CAIRDRGPDTQYF.

This chain uses TRBV7-8 with TRBJ1-4; 8 bases are shared with TRBD1. CDR3 size: 15 residues. Per the germline V gene, CDR1 is SGHVS and CDR2 is FQNEAQ. Trimming at V came to 4 bases and at J to 8 bases, leaving 9 bases not matched to a gene. CDR3 sequence: CASSSPGGVGEKLFF. In nucleotides, the CDR3 is TGTGCCAGCAGCTCTCCAGGGGGCGTCGGAGAAAAACTGTTTTTT.

This clone showed up just once. The chain couples TRBV19 to TRBJ2-1, with TRBD1 identical over 7 bases. The V gene end was trimmed by 8 bases and the J gene end by 2 bases; junction bases not matched to a gene: 6. In germline, CDR1 is LNHDA, CDR2 SQIVND (reference sequence). CDR3 length: 14 residues. As DNA, the CDR3 is TGTGCCAGTGACCAAGGGACAGCCTACAATGAGCAGTTCTTC. Its protein is CASDQGTAYNEQFF.

The chain links TRBV18 to TRBJ2-7; 7 bases line up with TRBD2. Germline V CDR1 and CDR2: KGHSH, LQKENI. The CDR3 sequence is 14 residues long. V trimming: 3 bases; J trimming: 3 bases; junction bases outside the gene matches: 5. The CDR3 reads CASSPRDYSYEQYF. The DNA for the CDR3 is TGTGCCAGCTCACCTAGGGACTACAGCTACGAGCAGTACTTC.

As to this clone: Other nucleotide sequences in the sample specify the same CDR3. The chain carries TRBV9 and TRBJ2-1, with D perhaps TRBD1 (6 bases). Germline V gene lookup returns CDR1 SGDLS and CDR2 YYNGEE. Deletions cut 4 bases from V and 1 base from J, with 18 bases between. The CDR3 contains 17 residues. Written as DNA, the CDR3 is TGTGCCAGCAGCTCTTCTCCGGGACAAGGGTCCTACAATGAGCAGTTCTTC. It codes for CASSSSPGQGSYNEQFF.

This clone was seen a single time. The chain has TRBV5-6 and TRBJ2-5; no reliable D call. V was trimmed by 4 bases and J by 4 bases, leaving 2 bases between them. Germline V gene data show CDR1 as SGHDT and CDR2 as YYEEEE. This CDR3 has 10 amino acids. The CDR3 region is CASSGETQYF. The CDR3, as DNA: TGTGCCAGCAGCGGAGAGACCCAGTACTTC. Together with reference TRBV5-6 and TRBJ2-5, the CDR3 gives the full variable domain: DAGVTQSPTHLIKTRGQQVTLRCSPKSGHDTVSWYQQALGQGPQFIFQYYEEEERQRGNFPDRFSGHQFPNYSSELNVNALLLGDSALYLCASSGETQYFGPGTRLLVL.

This chain connects TRBV6-1 to TRBJ2-7, with a tentative D call TRBD1 (5 bases). CDR1 and CDR2 (germline): MNHNS, SASEGT. V was trimmed by 3 bases and J by 4 bases, leaving 31 bases between them. The CDR3 totals 20 residues. The CDR3 DNA sequence: TGTGCCAGCAGTGATTCTTTCGCCGTTTCAAATAGGGGCACCCCTTACGAGCAGTACTTC. It encodes CASSDSFAVSNRGTPYEQYF.

The rearrangement uses TRBV7-9 and TRBJ2-7; D gene ambiguous. Between the trimmed V and J ends, which lost 5 bases and 4 bases, there was a span of 9 bases. The germline V gene has CDR1 SEHNR and CDR2 FQNEAQ (reference sequence). The CDR3 is made up of 12 amino acids. The CDR3 protein is CASSPREYEQYF. DNA of the CDR3: TGTGCCAGCAGCCCAAGGGAATACGAGCAGTACTTC. The variable domain in full, with the rest retrieved from reference TRBV7-9 and TRBJ2-7, is DTGVSQNPRHKITKRGQNVTFRCDPISEHNRLYWYRQTLGQGPEFLTYFQNEAQLEKSRLLSDRFSAERPKGSFSTLEIQRTEQGDSAMYLCASSPREYEQYFGPGTRLTVT.

The V gene is TRBV28, the J gene TRBJ2-3; 9 bases match TRBD2. J was trimmed by 7 bases and V by 3 bases; bases with no gene match: 5. The CDR3 has 14 amino acids. Germline-derived CDR1 and CDR2 are MDHEN and SYDVKM. The CDR3 protein is CASSFVREGYTQYF. DNA for the CDR3: TGTGCCAGCAGTTTTGTGCGGGAGGGGTATACGCAGTATTTT.

V usage is TRBV7-6 and J usage is TRBJ2-2, with D tentatively TRBD1 (5 bases). CDR3 length: 13 residues. V lost 1 base and J 5 bases, leaving 5 bases between the germline ends. The V gene's germline CDR1 is SGHVS and CDR2 FNYEAQ. The CDR3, as DNA: TGTGCCAGCAGCTTAGAGGGGACCGGGGAGCTGTTTTTT. Residues: CASSLEGTGELFF.

The V gene is TRBV9, the J gene TRBJ2-7; D is unresolved. Between the trimmed V and J ends, which lost 4 bases and 1 base, there was a span of 15 bases. The CDR3 has 15 residues. Germline assignment: CDR1 SGDLS and CDR2 YYNGEE. The CDR3 region is CASSPRSLLSYEQYF. In nucleotides, the CDR3 is TGTGCCAGCAGCCCCCGGTCCCTCCTATCCTACGAGCAGTACTTC.

The chain joins TRBV19 to TRBJ2-7; no definite D call. Trimming cost V 5 bases and J 6 bases, with 14 bases left between them. The CDR3 consists of 13 residues. In germline, CDR1 is LNHDA, CDR2 SQIVND (reference sequence). The CDR3 DNA is TGTGCCAGTAGTTGGAACGACATGGGCGAGCAGTACTTC. This encodes CASSWNDMGEQYF.

This clone was counted once. The chain is built from TRBV2 and TRBJ1-1, with a possible D match to TRBD1 (6 bases). Germline V lookup: CDR1 SNHLY, CDR2 FYNNEI. V was shortened by 7 bases and J by 11 bases, with 26 bases between the two germline ends. This CDR3 has 15 residues. CDR3 loop: CASNTAHRLGQGAFF. Written as DNA, the CDR3 is TGTGCCAGCAATACGGCTCACCGCCTTGGGCAGGGGGCTTTCTTT.

The V call is TRBV30, the J call TRBJ2-3; D might be TRBD2 (6 bases). V gave up 2 bases and J gave up 5 bases, with 8 bases separating them. CDR3 length: 12 residues. Germline assignment: CDR1 GTSNPN and CDR2 SVGIG (reference sequence). The DNA for the CDR3 is TGTGCCTGGAGTCTGGGGGGAGATACGCAGTATTTT. This translates into CAWSLGGDTQYF.

This chain uses TRBV7-8 with TRBJ2-1, with 9 bases that match TRBD2. This CDR3 contains 15 residues. CDR1 and CDR2 (germline): SGHVS, FQNEAQ. Trimming took 4 bases from V and 9 from J; bases not matched to a gene: 10. In DNA, the CDR3 is TGTGCCAGCAGCTATAGCGGGAGAGGGGATTTTGAGCAGTTCTTC. Residues: CASSYSGRGDFEQFF.

The rearrangement joins TRBV7-3 to TRBJ2-1, with no clear D. V was pared by 4 bases and J by 10 bases, with 11 bases between. Germline V gene data show CDR1 as SGHTA and CDR2 as FQGTGA. The CDR3 has 12 amino acids. Written as DNA, the CDR3 is TGTGCCAGCAGCTCAAAGGTGGGGGAGCAGTTCTTC. It is translated as CASSSKVGEQFF.

Note on this clone: Relative to the germline gene, one junction end is altered; a read error may explain this. CDR3 DNA sequence: TGTGCCAGCAGTGCAAGGAACCCCAGGGCTCCGACTAAATATGGCTACACCTTC. Its protein is CASSARNPRAPTKYGYTF. The chain uses TRBV6-1 and TRBJ1-2, with D perhaps TRBD1 (5 bases). Germline V lookup: CDR1 MNHNS, CDR2 SASEGT. The CDR3 consists of 18 residues.

The V and J genes are TRBV19 and TRBJ2-3; D possibly corresponds to TRBD2 (6 bases). This CDR3 contains 13 residues. Trimming shortened V by 1 base and J by 5 bases, and 7 bases separated the two germline ends. Germline V gene sequence: CDR1 LNHDA, CDR2 SQIVND (reference sequence). The CDR3: CASSIAGEDTQYF. The CDR3 nucleotides are TGTGCCAGTAGTATAGCGGGAGAAGATACGCAGTATTTT.

Worth noting for this clone: Sequence at one end of the junction differs from germline and may be a read error. This chain joins TRBV7-7 and TRBJ2-7; 10 bases map to TRBD2. Germline lookup yields CDR1 SSHAT and CDR2 FNYEAQ (reference sequence). The CDR3 loop spans 15 amino acids. CDR3 protein: CASSTSLAGVSEQYF. CDR3 sequence (DNA): TGTGCTAGCAGCACCAGCCTAGCGGGAGTATCTGAGCAGTACTTC.

The rearrangement links TRBV27 to TRBJ2-1; 11 bases are a match to TRBD2. The CDR3 runs to 15 residues. From germline, CDR1 is MNHEY and CDR2 SMNVEV (reference sequence). J gave up 6 bases and V 6 bases, and 7 bases lay outside the gene matches. Here the CDR3 reads CASSSGTSGTNEQFF. The CDR3 coding sequence is TGTGCCAGCAGCTCCGGGACTAGCGGTACCAATGAGCAGTTCTTC.

The chain joins TRBV11-1 to TRBJ2-1; 7 bases align to TRBD2. Looked up from germline, CDR1 is SGHAT and CDR2 is FQDESV (reference sequence). CDR3 size: 14 residues. Losses at the gene ends were 2 bases for V and 4 bases for J; bases not matched to a gene: 2. CDR3 bases: TGTGCCAGCAGCTTACGCGGGGGATACAATGAGCAGTTCTTC. It specifies CASSLRGGYNEQFF.

The V call is TRBV10-2, the J call TRBJ2-1; TRBD2 matches 10 bases. Germline V lookup: CDR1 WSHSY, CDR2 SAAADI. The CDR3 length is 15 residues. After removal of 4 bases from V and 7 bases from J, the junction contained 7 bases not matched to a gene. The CDR3 nucleotides are TGCGCCAGCAGTGGTCTAGCGGGAGTTTTAAATGAGCAGTTCTTC. Its protein product is CASSGLAGVLNEQFF.

The chain combines TRBV27 with TRBJ2-7; D not certain. Germline CDR1 MNHEY, CDR2 SMNVEV (reference sequence). This CDR3 has 14 residues. The V end lost 2 bases, the J end lost 3 bases, and 11 bases lay between the germline ends. CDR3 amino acids: CASSLQTPNYEQYF. The CDR3 region has the DNA TGTGCCAGCAGTTTACAAACGCCAAACTACGAGCAGTACTTC.

The chain uses TRBV30 and TRBJ2-2; 7 bases line up with TRBD2. Germline CDR1 reads GTSNPN; CDR2 reads SVGIG (reference sequence). V lost 0 bases and J lost 4; bases outside the gene matches: 8. This CDR3 has 16 amino acids. The CDR3 region is CAWSVTLARSTGELFF. CDR3 sequence (DNA): TGTGCCTGGAGTGTAACACTAGCGAGGTCCACCGGGGAGCTGTTTTTT.